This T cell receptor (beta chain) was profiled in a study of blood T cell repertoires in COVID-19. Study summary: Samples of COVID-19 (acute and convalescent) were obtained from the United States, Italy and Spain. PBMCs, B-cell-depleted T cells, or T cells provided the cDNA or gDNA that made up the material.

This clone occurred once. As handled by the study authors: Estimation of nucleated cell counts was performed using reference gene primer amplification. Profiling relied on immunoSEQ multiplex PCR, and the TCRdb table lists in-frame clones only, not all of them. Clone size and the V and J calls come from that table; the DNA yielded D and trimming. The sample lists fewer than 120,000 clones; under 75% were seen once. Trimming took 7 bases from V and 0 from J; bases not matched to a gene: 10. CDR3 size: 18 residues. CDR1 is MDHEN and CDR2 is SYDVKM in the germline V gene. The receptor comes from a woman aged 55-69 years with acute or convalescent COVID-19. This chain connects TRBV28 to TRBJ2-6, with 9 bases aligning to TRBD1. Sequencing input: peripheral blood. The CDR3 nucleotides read TGTGCCAGCACGTCGTGGGGGACAGGGATCTCTGGGGCCAACGTCCTGACTTTC. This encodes CASTSWGTGISGANVLTF. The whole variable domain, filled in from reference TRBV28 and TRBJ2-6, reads DVKVTQSSRYLVKRTGEKVFLECVQDMDHENMFWYRQDPGLGLRLIYFSYDVKMKEKGDIPEGYSVSREKKERFSLILESASTNQTSMYLCASTSWGTGISGANVLTFGAGSRLTVL.